This entry lists 5 T cell receptor beta chains sequenced from one sample in a study of shared clonotypes between healthy human individuals. TCRdb keeps only in-frame clones here, not all; method: immunoSEQ multiplex PCR. The data hold around 2,000,000 clones, with about 92% observed a single time. Naive-designated CD8 cells lacked CD45RO, were positively enriched for CCR7, and omitted terminally differentiated effector memory CD45RA+ cells. Sequenced input: naive CD8+ T cells from PBMCs. These receptors were obtained from a young man in good health. Some clones in this sample may be carry-over from other donors' samples.

This clone was seen once. The chain combines TRBV6-1 with TRBJ2-2; D is uncertain. The V end lost 2 bases, the J end lost 4 bases, and 5 bases lay between the germline ends. Germline lookup yields CDR1 MNHNS and CDR2 SASEGT. This CDR3 is built from 13 residues. The CDR3 reads CASSEWGTGELFF. The CDR3 region has the DNA TGTGCCAGCAGTGAATGGGGCACCGGGGAGCTGTTTTTT.

This rearrangement joins TRBV28 to TRBJ1-5; a possible D gene is TRBD1 (6 bases). The germline CDR1 and CDR2 sequences are MDHEN and SYDVKM. The CDR3 totals 13 residues. V dropped 4 bases and J dropped 6 bases, with 10 bases sitting between them. The CDR3 sequence is CASSWGQGQPQHF. CDR3 nucleotides: TGTGCCAGCAGTTGGGGGCAGGGTCAGCCCCAGCATTTT.

This clone was counted a single time. V and J are TRBV9 and TRBJ1-6, with D uncertain. The V end was cut by 0 bases, the J end by 5 bases, with 6 bases between. The CDR3 spans 14 residues. CDR1 is SGDLS and CDR2 is YYNGEE in the germline V gene. The CDR3 DNA reads as TGTGCCAGCAGCGTAGGGGCAGATAATTCACCCCTCCACTTT. Translated, it gives CASSVGADNSPLHF. The whole variable domain, filled in from reference TRBV9 and TRBJ1-6, reads DSGVTQTPKHLITATGQRVTLRCSPRSGDLSVYWYQQSLDQGLQFLIQYYNGEERAKGNILERFSAQQFPDLHSELNLSSLELGDSALYFCASSVGADNSPLHFGNGTRLTVT.

The chain employs TRBV2 and TRBJ1-3; maybe TRBD1 (5 bases). Germline loops: CDR1 SNHLY, CDR2 FYNNEI. Trimming cost V 1 base and J 4 bases, with 11 bases left between them. This CDR3 has 15 residues. CDR3 nucleotides: TGTGCCAGCAGTGAAGGAAGGGGATCCGGAAACACCATATATTTT. Translating it yields CASSEGRGSGNTIYF.

The V and J genes are TRBV11-1 and TRBJ1-2; D is possibly TRBD1 (6 bases). The CDR3 extends over 13 amino acids. The V end was cut by 5 bases, the J end by 8 bases, with 15 bases between. CDR1 is SGHAT, CDR2 FQDESV, per germline (reference sequence). The CDR3 nucleotides read TGTGCCAGCAGCCAGTACAGGGAAGGAGGCTACACCTTC. It yields the protein CASSQYREGGYTF.